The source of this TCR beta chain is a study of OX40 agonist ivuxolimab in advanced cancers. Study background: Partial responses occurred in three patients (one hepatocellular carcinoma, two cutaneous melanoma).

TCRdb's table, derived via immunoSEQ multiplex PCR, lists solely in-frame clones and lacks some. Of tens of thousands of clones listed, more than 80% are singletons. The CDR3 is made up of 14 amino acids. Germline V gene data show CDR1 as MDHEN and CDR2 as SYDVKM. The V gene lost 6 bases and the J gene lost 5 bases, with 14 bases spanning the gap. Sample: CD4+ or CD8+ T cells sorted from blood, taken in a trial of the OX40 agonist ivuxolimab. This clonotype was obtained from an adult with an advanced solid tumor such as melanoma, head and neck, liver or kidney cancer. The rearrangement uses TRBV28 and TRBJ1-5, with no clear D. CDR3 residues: CASSHNSGDQPQHF. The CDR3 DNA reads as TGTGCCAGCAGCCATAATTCCGGAGATCAGCCCCAGCATTTT.